This TCR beta chain was identified during a study of cytomegalovirus exposure and HLA in healthy donors. At the level of the study: Most donors, 70% to 85% of over 300 genotyped, fell in the Caucasian-associated ancestry cluster.

Germline V lookup: CDR1 MNHNS, CDR2 SASEGT. The CDR3 extends over 15 amino acids. V shed 3 bases and J 3 bases; nucleotides not matched to a gene: 5. Vbeta (60) and Jbeta (13) primers were used in the PCR. Assay: immunoSEQ multiplex PCR; the TCRdb copy retains only in-frame clones and omits some. This table holds 55,000 to 70,000 clones, over 70% found once. General study results and limits: Among the most significant clusters, several appeared linked to common viral pathogens in a later analysis.

This clone was seen a handful of times. Its antigen is currently unknown. This receptor was taken from a middle-aged woman in good health and CMV-seronegative. The sequencing sample was made of PBMCs. This chain links TRBV6-1 with TRBJ2-7; 10 nucleotides match TRBD2. The CDR3 nucleotides are TGTGCCAGCAGTGAGAGGTTAGCGGGAGGCTACGAGCAGTACTTC. This translates into CASSERLAGGYEQYF.